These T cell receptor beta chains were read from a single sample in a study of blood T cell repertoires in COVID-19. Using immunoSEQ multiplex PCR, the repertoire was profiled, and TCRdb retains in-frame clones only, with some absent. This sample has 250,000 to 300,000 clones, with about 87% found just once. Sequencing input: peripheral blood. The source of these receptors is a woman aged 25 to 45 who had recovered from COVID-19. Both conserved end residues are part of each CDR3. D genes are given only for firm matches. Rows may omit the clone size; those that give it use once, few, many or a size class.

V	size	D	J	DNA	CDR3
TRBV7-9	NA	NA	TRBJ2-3	TGTGCCAGCAGCCGCGGGACAGATACGCAGTATTTT	CASSRGTDTQYF
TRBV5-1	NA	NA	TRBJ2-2	TGCGCCAGCAGCTTGATGGGCCCTATGAACACCGGGGAGCTGTTTTTT	CASSLMGPMNTGELFF
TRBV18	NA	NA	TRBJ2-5	TGTGCCAGCTCACCACCGTCCGGAGGAGGAGAGACCCAGTACTTC	CASSPPSGGGETQYF
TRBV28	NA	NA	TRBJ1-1	TGTGCCAGCAGTTTATCTAAGACTGAAGCTTTCTTT	CASSLSKTEAFF
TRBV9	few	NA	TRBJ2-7	TGTGCCAGCAGCGTAGACCTCGTGACAGCTGGTCGGGAGCAGTACTTC	CASSVDLVTAGREQYF
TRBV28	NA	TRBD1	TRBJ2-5	TGTGCCAGCAGTTATACAGGGGCTCTAGAAGAGACCCAGTACTTC	CASSYTGALEETQYF
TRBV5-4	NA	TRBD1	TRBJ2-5	TGTGCCAGCAGCTTCGGACAGGGACAAGAGACCCAGTACTTC	CASSFGQGQETQYF
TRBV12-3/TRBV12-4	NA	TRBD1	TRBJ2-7	TGTGCCAAGAGGACAGGGCGCTCCTACGAGCAGTACTTC	CAKRTGRSYEQYF
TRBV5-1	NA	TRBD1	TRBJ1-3	TGCGCCAGCAGCTTGGGGGGGACAGGCTACTCTGGAAACACCATATATTTT	CASSLGGTGYSGNTIYF
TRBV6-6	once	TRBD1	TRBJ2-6	TGTGCCAGCTCGAGGGGGCGAGCTGGGGCCAACGTCCTGACTTTC	CASSRGRAGANVLTF
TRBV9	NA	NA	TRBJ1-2	TGTGCCAGCAGCGTAGAATCACACCGGGGTGGCTACACCTTC	CASSVESHRGGYTF
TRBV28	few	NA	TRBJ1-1	NA	CASSFGEGQTTEAFF